Listed below are T cell receptor beta chains from one sample, sequenced in a study of CD8 T cells in ankylosing spondylitis. TCRdb redid the calling of the 5' RACE reads with MiXCR, one entry per CDR3 protein. The sample contains about 240,000 distinct CDR3 sequences, roughly a tenth of which appear only once. Material for sequencing was blood, either unsorted or a sorted T cell fraction (not recorded which). Receptors were obtained from a male donor with ankylosing spondylitis or in good health (not recorded which). The CDR3 runs from the conserved cysteine through the conserved F or W. D genes are given only for firm matches. Not all rows give a size; the values are once, few, many and, for expanded clones, a class.

clone_size	v_call	j_call	d_call	cdr3_nt	cdr3_aa
-	TRBV18	TRBJ2-7	-	TGTGCCAGCTCCCCGCCGGTTGGACCCCGGTTCCACGAGCAGTACTTC	CASSPPVGPRFHEQYF
-	TRBV20-1	TRBJ2-3	TRBD1	TGCAGTGCCCAGGCTCCCCGCACAGGGGCGGAGACAGATACGCAGTATTTT	CSAQAPRTGAETDTQYF
many	TRBV7-2	TRBJ2-4	-	TGTGCCAGCAGCTCCTTTCGGGGCTGGTCGGCCAAAAACATTCAGTACTTC	CASSSFRGWSAKNIQYF
-	TRBV12-3/TRBV12-4	TRBJ2-7	TRBD1	TGTGCCAGCAGTGACAGGGGCCGGAGCTCCTACGAGCAGTACTTC	CASSDRGRSSYEQYF
many	TRBV11-1	TRBJ2-1	-	TGTGCCAGCAGCCAACACGGACAGGGCGTACAAACAGGCGGGAGGCACAATGAGCAGTTCTTC	CASSQHGQGVQTGGRHNEQFF
many	TRBV7-2	TRBJ2-1	TRBD2	TGTGCCAGCAGCGAAAAGCGGGGGCTCTCCTACAATGAGCAGTTCTTC	CASSEKRGLSYNEQFF
many	TRBV20-1	TRBJ1-6	-	TGCAGTGCTAGAGGGGCACTTAATTCACCCCTCCACTTT	CSARGALNSPLHF
many	TRBV2	TRBJ1-2	-	TGTGCCAGCAGGAAGGGGACCGACTATGGCTACACCTTC	CASRKGTDYGYTF
-	TRBV7-9	TRBJ2-7	-	TGTGCCAGCAGACTGAGGTGGAGGTTCCCCTACGAGCAGTACTTC	CASRLRWRFPYEQYF
many	TRBV27	TRBJ2-4	-	TGTGCCAGCAGTTCGGGCGGACTAAGGAACATTCAGTACTTC	CASSSGGLRNIQYF
few	TRBV3-1	TRBJ1-5	-	TGTGCCAGCAGCCAAGGCCGGGTTAATCAGCCCCAGCATTTT	CASSQGRVNQPQHF
many	TRBV2	TRBJ2-1	-	TGTGCCAGCAGTGATCCCGCTGAGAAGTCGCCGTTCTTC	CASSDPAEKSPFF
-	TRBV2	TRBJ2-1	TRBD2	TGTGCCAGCAGTGTCGGACTAGAGCCCAATGAGCAGTTCTTC	CASSVGLEPNEQFF
many	TRBV6-1	TRBJ1-5	TRBD1	TGTGCCAGCGGACAGGGGAACGGCAATCAGCCCCAGCATTTT	CASGQGNGNQPQHF
many	TRBV10-3	TRBJ1-4	-	TGTGCCATCAGTGAGTCAGATGGAAATAATGAAAAACTGTTTTTT	CAISESDGNNEKLFF
many	TRBV5-1	TRBJ2-1	-	TGCGCCAGCAGCCCCGGTGACAGGAACAATGAGCAGTTCTTC	CASSPGDRNNEQFF
many	TRBV5-1	TRBJ1-1	-	TGCGCCAGCAGCTTAATGGGGGTATGGAACACTGAAGCTTTCTTT	CASSLMGVWNTEAFF
many	TRBV7-9	TRBJ2-7	-	TGTGCCAGCAGCTTACTGCAGAACGAGCAGTACTTC	CASSLLQNEQYF
many	TRBV20-1	TRBJ2-7	-	TGCAGTGCTATCAGGGAGAGCTCCTACGAGCAGTACTTC	CSAIRESSYEQYF
many	TRBV4-2	TRBJ2-2	TRBD2	TGTGCCAGCAGCAGACTAGCGGGGAACACCGGGGAGCTGTTTTTT	CASSRLAGNTGELFF
many	TRBV7-9	TRBJ2-2	-	TGTGCCAGCAGCTTAACGAGGGCTAGCGCCGACTGGGAGCTGTTTTTT	CASSLTRASADWELFF
many	TRBV29-1	TRBJ1-2	-	TGCAGCGTTCGGGGGACGGACGAATCGAGCTATGGCTACACCTTC	CSVRGTDESSYGYTF
many	TRBV24-1	TRBJ2-1	TRBD2	TGTGCCACCAGTGATCGGGGACTAGCGGGAGAACAAGAGCAGTTCTTC	CATSDRGLAGEQEQFF
few	TRBV20-1	TRBJ1-1	-	TGCAGTGCGCAACAGGGCAGGAACACTGAAGCTTTCTTT	CSAQQGRNTEAFF
-	TRBV11-3	TRBJ2-3	-	TGTGCCAGCAGCCCCGGGACCAGGGATACGCAGTATTTT	CASSPGTRDTQYF
-	TRBV30	TRBJ1-1	TRBD1	TGTGCCTGGGGACAGGGGGCCACTGAAGCTTTCTTT	CAWGQGATEAFF
-	TRBV7-2	TRBJ2-2	-	TGTGCCAGCAGATCGACAGGTCCCTCCCCCGGGGAGCTGTTTTTT	CASRSTGPSPGELFF